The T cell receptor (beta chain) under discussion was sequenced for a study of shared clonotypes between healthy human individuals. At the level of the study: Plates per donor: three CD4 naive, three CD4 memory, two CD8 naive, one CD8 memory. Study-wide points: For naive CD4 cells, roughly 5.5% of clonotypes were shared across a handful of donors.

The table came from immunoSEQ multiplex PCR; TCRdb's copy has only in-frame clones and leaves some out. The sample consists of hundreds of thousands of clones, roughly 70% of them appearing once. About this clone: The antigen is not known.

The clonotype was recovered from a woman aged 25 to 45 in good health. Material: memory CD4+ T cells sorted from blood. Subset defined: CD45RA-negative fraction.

CDR3 in amino acids: CASSFNRGPYEQYF. CDR3 nucleotide sequence: TGTGCCAGCAGTTTTAACAGGGGGCCCTACGAGCAGTACTTC. V and J are TRBV27 and TRBJ2-7; 9 bases match TRBD1. The J segment lost 2 bases and the V segment lost 3 bases, leaving 2 bases of the junction unmatched. The CDR3 sequence is 14 residues long. Germline loops: CDR1 MNHEY, CDR2 SMNVEV (reference sequence).